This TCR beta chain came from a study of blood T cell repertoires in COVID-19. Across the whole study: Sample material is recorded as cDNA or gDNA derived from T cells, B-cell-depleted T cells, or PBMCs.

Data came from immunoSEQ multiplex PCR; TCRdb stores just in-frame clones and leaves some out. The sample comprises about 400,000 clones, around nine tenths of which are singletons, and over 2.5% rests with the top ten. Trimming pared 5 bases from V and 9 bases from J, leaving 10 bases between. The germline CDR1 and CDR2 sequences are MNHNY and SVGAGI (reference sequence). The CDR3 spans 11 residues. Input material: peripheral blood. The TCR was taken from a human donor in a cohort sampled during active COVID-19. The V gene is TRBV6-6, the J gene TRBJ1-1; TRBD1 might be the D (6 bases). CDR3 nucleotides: TGTGCCAGCAGTAACGGACAGAAAGCTTTCTTT. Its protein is CASSNGQKAFF.